The 16 T cell receptor beta chains in this list originate from one sample, sequenced in a study of monozygotic twins with inflammatory bowel disease. TCRdb reprocessed the 5' RACE reads and stores each CDR3 protein as one record, lacking DNA. This table lists around 450,000 distinct CDR3 sequences. Specimen: blood. The source of these receptors is a human donor with ulcerative colitis or Crohn's disease, or a healthy co-twin of an affected twin (not recorded which).

The chain is built from TRBV7-2 and TRBJ2-4; TCRdb gives TRBD1 as the D gene, but with no DNA this cannot be confirmed. This CDR3 contains 16 residues. Germline V gene sequence: CDR1 SGHTA, CDR2 FQGNSA. Here the CDR3 reads CASSQTGALAKNIQYF.

This chain uses TRBV7-2 with TRBJ1-3; TCRdb designates TRBD1, a call that cannot be tested without DNA. CDR3 length equals 13 residues. Germline lookup yields CDR1 SGHTA and CDR2 FQGNSA. CDR3 protein: CASSPHGINTIYF. Looking up the rest from reference TRBV7-2 and TRBJ1-3 gives the full variable domain: GAGVSQSPSNKVTEKGKDVELRCDPISGHTALYWYRQSLGQGLEFLIYFQGNSAPDKSGLPSDRFSAERTGGSVSTLTIQRTQQEDSAVYLCASSPHGINTIYFGEGSWLTVV.

This rearrangement joins TRBV4-3 to TRBJ1-1. The CDR3 has 15 residues. Germline CDR1 LGHNA, CDR2 YSLEER. CDR3 amino acids: CASSQLLGGDTEAFF.

The chain uses TRBV7-2 and TRBJ2-1; TCRdb designates TRBD1, a call that cannot be tested without DNA. CDR3 length: 17 residues. Germline V gene lookup returns CDR1 SGHTA and CDR2 FQGNSA. The CDR3: CASSSFAGTAMGDEQFF.

The chain recombines TRBV7-3 with TRBJ2-1; TCRdb's D call, TRBD1, is unchecked because there is no DNA. The germline V gene encodes CDR1 SGHTA and CDR2 FQGTGA. The CDR3 has 13 residues. CDR3 sequence reads: CASSLGADLEQFF. Based on the CDR3 plus reference TRBV7-3 and TRBJ2-1, the full variable domain is GAGVSQTPSNKVTEKGKYVELRCDPISGHTALYWYRQSLGQGPEFLIYFQGTGAADDSGLPNDRFFAVRPEGSVSTLKIQRTERGDSAVYLCASSLGADLEQFFGPGTRLTVL.

The rearrangement links TRBV12-3 or TRBV12-4 to TRBJ2-1; TCRdb designates TRBD2, a call that cannot be tested without DNA. CDR3 length equals 15 residues. The CDR3 here is CASSPGTSGTNEQFF.

The chain is built from TRBV6-1 and TRBJ2-7; TCRdb designates TRBD1, a call that cannot be tested without DNA. CDR3 size: 16 residues. Germline values: CDR1 MNHNS, CDR2 SASEGT. The CDR3 sequence is CASSDYTGQGNYEQYF.

The chain recombines TRBV3-1 with TRBJ2-5; TCRdb outputs TRBD2, but without DNA this stays unchecked. The CDR3 is 18 residues long. CDR1 LGHDT and CDR2 YNNKEL come from the germline V gene (reference sequence). The CDR3: CASSQAGGRSYRQETQYF.

The chain has TRBV4-1 and TRBJ2-7; TCRdb gives TRBD2 as the D gene, but with no DNA this cannot be confirmed. Germline V gene sequence: CDR1 MGHRA, CDR2 YSYEKL. This CDR3 spans 16 amino acids. CDR3: CASSQAGSQSLREQYF.

The chain recombines TRBV18 with TRBJ2-7. This CDR3 is built from 13 residues. CDR1 and CDR2 (germline): KGHSH, LQKENI. The CDR3 here is CASSPSGGNEQYF.

This chain uses TRBV29-1 with TRBJ2-2; TCRdb selects TRBD2, and the lack of DNA leaves this call unchecked. This CDR3 spans 15 amino acids. In germline, CDR1 is SQVTM, CDR2 ANQGSEA. The CDR3 loop is CSVESAGGNTGELFF.

The rearrangement links TRBV6-5 to TRBJ2-7; TCRdb gives TRBD2 as the D gene, but with no DNA this cannot be confirmed. CDR3 size: 16 residues. Germline V CDR1 and CDR2: MNHEY, SVGAGI. CDR3 sequence: CASSWSSGSSSYEQYF.

V and J are TRBV30 and TRBJ2-2; TCRdb lists TRBD1, though no DNA is available to test this call. The CDR3 sequence is 13 residues long. Germline CDR1 is GTSNPN and CDR2 is SVGIG (reference sequence). The CDR3 reads CAWGYPGAGELFF. The full variable domain, in which reference TRBV30 and TRBJ2-2 provide the parts outside the CDR3, is SQTIHQWPATLVQPVGSPLSLECTVEGTSNPNLYWYRQAAGRGLQLLFYSVGIGQISSEVPQNLSASRPQDRQFILSSKKLLLSDSGFYLCAWGYPGAGELFFGEGSRLTVL.

V is TRBV29-1 and J is TRBJ2-7. CDR1 is SQVTM and CDR2 is ANQGSEA in the germline V gene. The CDR3 covers 15 residues. CDR3 sequence reads: CSVGSLRSGPYEQYF.

V is TRBV20-1 and J is TRBJ2-3; the TRBD2 assignment by TCRdb is unverifiable without DNA. The CDR3 totals 15 residues. Germline CDR1 and CDR2: DFQATT and SNEGSKA (reference sequence). The CDR3 loop is CSASQASGGTDTQYF.

The V call is TRBV18, the J call TRBJ1-1; TCRdb lists TRBD1, though no DNA is available to test this call. Germline V lookup: CDR1 KGHSH, CDR2 LQKENI. The CDR3 extends over 17 amino acids. CDR3 loop: CASSPPRTGRRYAEAFF. Full variable domain (rest looked up from reference TRBV18 and TRBJ1-1): NAGVMQNPRHLVRRRGQEARLRCSPMKGHSHVYWYRQLPEEGLKFMVYLQKENIIDESGMPKERFSAEFPKEGPSILRIQQVVRGDSAAYFCASSPPRTGRRYAEAFFGQGTRLTVV.